These 5 T cell receptor beta chains were sequenced from one sample in a study of blood T cell repertoires in COVID-19. Clones were sequenced by immunoSEQ multiplex PCR, and TCRdb holds only the in-frame ones, with some missing. The top ten hold around 3.2% of the sample, which has about 130,000 clones, around 88% seen once. Sequenced: peripheral blood. Receptors originate from a man aged 55 to 70 with active or convalescent COVID-19.

The chain recombines TRBV24-1 with TRBJ2-5; the match to TRBD1 covers 9 bases. After removal of 3 bases from V and 5 bases from J, the junction contained 3 bases not matched to a gene. The germline CDR1 and CDR2 sequences are KGHDR and SFDVKD. The CDR3 sequence is 14 residues long. The CDR3 here is CATSDTQGAETQYF. As DNA, the CDR3 is TGTGCCACCAGTGATACACAGGGGGCTGAGACCCAGTACTTC.

The chain couples TRBV10-2 to TRBJ2-3, with D perhaps TRBD2 (5 bases). The germline CDR1 and CDR2 sequences are WSHSY and SAAADI. The V end was cut by 4 bases, the J end by 5 bases, with 7 bases between. The CDR3 covers 12 residues. The CDR3 spells CASSGAGDTQYF. The CDR3 DNA sequence: TGCGCCAGCAGTGGGGCGGGAGATACGCAGTATTTT.

The chain links TRBV6-5 to TRBJ1-2; D unclear. Germline CDR1 MNHEY, CDR2 SVGAGI. The length of the CDR3 is 14 residues. Trimming removed 6 bases at V and 6 bases at J, with 17 bases between. In DNA, the CDR3 is TGTGCCAGCAGCCGCCCGGGCCTCGGGAATGGCTACACCTTC. It yields the protein CASSRPGLGNGYTF.

This sequence joins TRBV15 and TRBJ2-3; unclear D gene. Germline V CDR1 and CDR2: LNHNV, YYDKDF (reference sequence). The V end lost 5 bases, the J end lost 7 bases, and 7 bases lay between the germline ends. The CDR3 spans 11 residues. The DNA for the CDR3 is TGTGCCACCAGCGTTAGCTATACGCAGTATTTT. Translation: CATSVSYTQYF. The variable domain in full, completed from reference TRBV15 and TRBJ2-3, reads DAMVIQNPRYQVTQFGKPVTLSCSQTLNHNVMYWYQQKSSQAPKLLFHYYDKDFNNEADTPDNFQSRRPNTSFCFLDIRSPGLGDTAMYLCATSVSYTQYFGPGTRLTVL.

V and J are TRBV28 and TRBJ1-6; 10 bases are a match to TRBD1. The J segment lost 8 bases and the V segment lost 6 bases, leaving 7 bases of the junction unmatched. The length of the CDR3 is 15 residues. The germline gives CDR1 MDHEN, CDR2 SYDVKM. This CDR3 is CASRGQGTPYSPLHF. The CDR3 bases are TGTGCCAGCAGGGGACAGGGGACTCCCTATTCACCCCTCCACTTT.